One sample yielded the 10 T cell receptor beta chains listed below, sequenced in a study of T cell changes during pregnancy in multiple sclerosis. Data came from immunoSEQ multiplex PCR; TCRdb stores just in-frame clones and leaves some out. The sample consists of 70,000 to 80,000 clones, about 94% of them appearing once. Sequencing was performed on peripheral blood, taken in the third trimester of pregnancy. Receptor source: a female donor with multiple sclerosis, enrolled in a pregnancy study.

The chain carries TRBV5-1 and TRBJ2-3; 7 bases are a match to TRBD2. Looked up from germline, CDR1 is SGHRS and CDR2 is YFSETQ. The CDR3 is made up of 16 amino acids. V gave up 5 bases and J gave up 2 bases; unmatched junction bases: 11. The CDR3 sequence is CASSPWRRGITDTQYF. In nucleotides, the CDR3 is TGCGCCAGCAGTCCCTGGCGGCGGGGGATCACAGATACGCAGTATTTT.

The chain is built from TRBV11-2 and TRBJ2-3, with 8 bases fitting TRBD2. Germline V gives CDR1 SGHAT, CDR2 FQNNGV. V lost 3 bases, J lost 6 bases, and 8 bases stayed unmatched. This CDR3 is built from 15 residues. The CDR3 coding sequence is TGTGCCAGCAGCTTGATCGGGGGGGCCGCGGATACGCAGTATTTT. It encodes CASSLIGGAADTQYF.

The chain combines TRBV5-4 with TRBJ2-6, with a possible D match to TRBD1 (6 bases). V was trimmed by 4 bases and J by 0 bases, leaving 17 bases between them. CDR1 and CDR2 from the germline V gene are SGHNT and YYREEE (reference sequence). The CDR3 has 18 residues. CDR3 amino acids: CASSPRVGTTSGANVLTF. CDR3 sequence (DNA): TGTGCCAGCAGCCCCCGAGTTGGGACAACCTCTGGGGCCAACGTCCTGACTTTC.

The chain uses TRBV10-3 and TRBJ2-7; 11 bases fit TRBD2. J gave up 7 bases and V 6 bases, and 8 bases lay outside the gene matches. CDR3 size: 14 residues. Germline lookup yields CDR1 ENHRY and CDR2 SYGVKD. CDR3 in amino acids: CAIRSSGGPGEQYF. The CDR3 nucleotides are TGTGCCATCAGGTCTAGCGGGGGGCCGGGTGAGCAGTACTTC.

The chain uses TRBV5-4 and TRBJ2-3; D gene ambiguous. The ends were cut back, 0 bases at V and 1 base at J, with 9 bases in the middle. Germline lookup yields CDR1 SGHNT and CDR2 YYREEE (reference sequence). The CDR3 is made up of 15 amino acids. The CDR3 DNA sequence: TGTGCCAGCAGCTTGGGGTCAGTGGGCACAGATACGCAGTATTTT. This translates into CASSLGSVGTDTQYF.

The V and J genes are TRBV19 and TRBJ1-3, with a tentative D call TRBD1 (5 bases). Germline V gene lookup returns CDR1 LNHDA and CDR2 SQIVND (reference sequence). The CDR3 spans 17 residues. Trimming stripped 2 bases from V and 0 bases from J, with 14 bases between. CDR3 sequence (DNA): TGTGCCAGTAGTATATACGGGACTCCAAGCTCTGGAAACACCATATATTTT. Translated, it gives CASSIYGTPSSGNTIYF.

CDR3 DNA: TGCGCCAGCAGCCAAGACAGGGACAGGTACGAGCAGTACTTC. Its protein is CASSQDRDRYEQYF. The V and J genes are TRBV4-1 and TRBJ2-7; 8 bases fit TRBD1. CDR1 MGHRA and CDR2 YSYEKL come from the germline V gene. Losses at the gene ends were 0 bases for V and 4 bases for J; bases not matched to a gene: 2. This CDR3 has 14 amino acids.

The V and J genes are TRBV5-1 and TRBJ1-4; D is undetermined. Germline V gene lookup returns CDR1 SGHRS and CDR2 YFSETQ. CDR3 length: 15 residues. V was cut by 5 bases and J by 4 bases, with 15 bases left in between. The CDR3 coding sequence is TGCGCCAGCAGGCGTTTTCTCGACAATAATGAAAAACTGTTTTTT. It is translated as CASRRFLDNNEKLFF.

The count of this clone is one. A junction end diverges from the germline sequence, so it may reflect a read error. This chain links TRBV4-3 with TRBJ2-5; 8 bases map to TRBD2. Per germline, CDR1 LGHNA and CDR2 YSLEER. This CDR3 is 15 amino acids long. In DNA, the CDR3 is TGCGCCAGCAGCCGCGTCGGGGGGGCCGGAGAGGCCCAGTACTTC. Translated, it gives CASSRVGGAGEAQYF.

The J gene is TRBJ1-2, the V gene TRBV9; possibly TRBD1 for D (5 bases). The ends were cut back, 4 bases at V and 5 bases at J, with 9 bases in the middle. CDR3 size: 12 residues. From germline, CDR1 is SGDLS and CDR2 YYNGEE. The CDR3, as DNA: TGTGCCAGCAGCACGACAGATTATGGCTACACCTTC. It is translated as CASSTTDYGYTF.